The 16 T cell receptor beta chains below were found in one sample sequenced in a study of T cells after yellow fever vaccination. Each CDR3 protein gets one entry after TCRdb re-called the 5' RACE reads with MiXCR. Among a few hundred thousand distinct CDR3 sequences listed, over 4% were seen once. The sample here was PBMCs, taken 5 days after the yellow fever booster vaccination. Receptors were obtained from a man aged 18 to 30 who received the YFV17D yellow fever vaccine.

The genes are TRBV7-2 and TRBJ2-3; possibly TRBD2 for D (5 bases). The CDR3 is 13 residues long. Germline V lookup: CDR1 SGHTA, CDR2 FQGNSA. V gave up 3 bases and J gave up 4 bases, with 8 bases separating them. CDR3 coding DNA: TGTGCCAGCAGCTTTCAAGCGGCAGATACGCAGTATTTT. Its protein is CASSFQAADTQYF.

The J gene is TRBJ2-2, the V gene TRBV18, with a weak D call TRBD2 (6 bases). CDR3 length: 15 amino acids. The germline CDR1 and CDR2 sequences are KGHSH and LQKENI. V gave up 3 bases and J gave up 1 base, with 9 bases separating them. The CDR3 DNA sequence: TGTGCCAGCTCACCGGGACTCATGAACACCGGGGAGCTGTTTTTT. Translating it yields CASSPGLMNTGELFF.

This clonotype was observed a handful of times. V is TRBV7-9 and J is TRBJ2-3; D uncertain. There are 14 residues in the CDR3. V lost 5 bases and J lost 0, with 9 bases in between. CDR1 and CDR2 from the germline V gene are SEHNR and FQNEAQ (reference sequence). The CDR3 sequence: CASSPMGSTDTQYF. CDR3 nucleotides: TGTGCCAGCAGCCCCATGGGTAGCACAGATACGCAGTATTTT.

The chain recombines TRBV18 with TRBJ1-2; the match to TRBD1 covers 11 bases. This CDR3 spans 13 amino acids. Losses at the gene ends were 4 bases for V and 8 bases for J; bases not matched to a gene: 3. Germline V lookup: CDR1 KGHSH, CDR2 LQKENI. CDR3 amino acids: CASSRTGGDGYTF. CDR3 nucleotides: TGTGCCAGCTCACGGACAGGGGGCGACGGCTACACCTTC. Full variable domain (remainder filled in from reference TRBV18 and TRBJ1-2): NAGVMQNPRHLVRRRGQEARLRCSPMKGHSHVYWYRQLPEEGLKFMVYLQKENIIDESGMPKERFSAEFPKEGPSILRIQQVVRGDSAAYFCASSRTGGDGYTFGSGTRLTVV.

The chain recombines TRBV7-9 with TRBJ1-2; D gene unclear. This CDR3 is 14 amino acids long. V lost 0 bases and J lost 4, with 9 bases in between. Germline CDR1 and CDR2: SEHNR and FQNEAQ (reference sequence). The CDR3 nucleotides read TGTGCCAGCAGCTTAGCGCAGGAGTCCTATGGCTACACCTTC. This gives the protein CASSLAQESYGYTF.

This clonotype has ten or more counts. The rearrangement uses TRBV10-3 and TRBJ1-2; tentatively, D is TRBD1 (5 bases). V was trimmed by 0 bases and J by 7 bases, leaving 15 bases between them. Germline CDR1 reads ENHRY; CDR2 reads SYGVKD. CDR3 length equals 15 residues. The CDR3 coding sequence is TGTGCCATCAGTGAGTCATTGTGGCAGGGCGGTGGCTACACCTTC. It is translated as CAISESLWQGGGYTF.

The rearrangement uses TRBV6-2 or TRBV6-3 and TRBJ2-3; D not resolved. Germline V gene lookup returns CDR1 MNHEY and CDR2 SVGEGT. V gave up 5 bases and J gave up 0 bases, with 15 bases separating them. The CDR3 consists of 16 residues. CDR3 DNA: TGTGCCAGCAGTACTACAGCCGTTCCTAGCACAGATACGCAGTATTTT. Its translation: CASSTTAVPSTDTQYF.

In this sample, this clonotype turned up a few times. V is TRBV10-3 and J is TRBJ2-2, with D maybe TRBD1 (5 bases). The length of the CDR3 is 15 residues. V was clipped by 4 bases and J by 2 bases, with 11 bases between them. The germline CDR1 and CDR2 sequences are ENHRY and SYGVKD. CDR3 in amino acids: CAISGWQGNTGELFF. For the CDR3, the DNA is TGTGCCATCAGTGGTTGGCAGGGCAACACCGGGGAGCTGTTTTTT.

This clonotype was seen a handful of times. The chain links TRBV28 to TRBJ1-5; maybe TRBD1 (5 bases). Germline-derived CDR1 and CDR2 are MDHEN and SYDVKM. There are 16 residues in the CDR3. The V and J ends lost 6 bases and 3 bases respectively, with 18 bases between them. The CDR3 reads CASSTPGRGPNQPQHF. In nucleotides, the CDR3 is TGTGCCAGCAGCACCCCGGGTAGGGGCCCCAATCAGCCCCAGCATTTT.

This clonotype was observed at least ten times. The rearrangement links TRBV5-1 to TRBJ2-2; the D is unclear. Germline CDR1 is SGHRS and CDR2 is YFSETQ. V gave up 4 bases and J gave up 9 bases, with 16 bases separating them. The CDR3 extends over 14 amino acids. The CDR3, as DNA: TGCGCCAGCAGCATGCCTTTAGGGCCCAGGGAGCTGTTTTTT. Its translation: CASSMPLGPRELFF.

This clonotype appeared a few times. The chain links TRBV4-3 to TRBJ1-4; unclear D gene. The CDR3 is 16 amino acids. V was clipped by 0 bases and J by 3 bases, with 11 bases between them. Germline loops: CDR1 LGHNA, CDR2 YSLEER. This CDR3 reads CASSQDQRASNEKLFF. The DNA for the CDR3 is TGCGCCAGCAGCCAAGATCAAAGGGCTTCTAATGAAAAACTGTTTTTT.

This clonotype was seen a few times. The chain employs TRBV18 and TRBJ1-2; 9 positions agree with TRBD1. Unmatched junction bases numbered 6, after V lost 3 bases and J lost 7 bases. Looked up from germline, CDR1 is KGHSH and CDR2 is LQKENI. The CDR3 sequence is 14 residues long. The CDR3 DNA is TGTGCCAGCTCACCCGACAGGGGGATCGGTGGCTACACCTTC. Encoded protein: CASSPDRGIGGYTF.

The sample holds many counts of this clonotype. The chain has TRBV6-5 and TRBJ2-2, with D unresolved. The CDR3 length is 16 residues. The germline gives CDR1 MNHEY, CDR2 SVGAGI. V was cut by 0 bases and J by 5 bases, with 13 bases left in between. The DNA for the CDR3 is TGTGCCAGCAGTTACTCGCCCTATTACGAAACCGGGGAGCTGTTTTTT. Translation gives CASSYSPYYETGELFF.

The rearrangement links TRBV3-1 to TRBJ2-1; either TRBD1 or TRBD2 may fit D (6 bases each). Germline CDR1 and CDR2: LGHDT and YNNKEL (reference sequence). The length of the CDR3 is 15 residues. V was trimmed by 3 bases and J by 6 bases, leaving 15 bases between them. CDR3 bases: TGTGCCAGCAGCCAGAGGGGGGCCGGTGCCAATGAGCAGTTCTTC. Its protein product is CASSQRGAGANEQFF.

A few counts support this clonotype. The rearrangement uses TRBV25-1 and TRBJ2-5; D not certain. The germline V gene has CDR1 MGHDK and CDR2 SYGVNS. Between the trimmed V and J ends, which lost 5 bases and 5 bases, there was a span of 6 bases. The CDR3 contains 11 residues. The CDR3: CASSWLETQYF. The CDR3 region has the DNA TGTGCCAGCAGTTGGTTGGAGACCCAGTACTTC.

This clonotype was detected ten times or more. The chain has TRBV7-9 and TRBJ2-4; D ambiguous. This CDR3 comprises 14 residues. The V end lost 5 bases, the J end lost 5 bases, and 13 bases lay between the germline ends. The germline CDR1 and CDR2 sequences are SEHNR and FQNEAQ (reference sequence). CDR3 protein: CASSPTRAENIQYF. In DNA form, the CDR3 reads TGTGCCAGCAGCCCGACCCGGGCGGAAAACATTCAGTACTTC. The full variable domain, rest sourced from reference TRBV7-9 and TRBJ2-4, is DTGVSQNPRHKITKRGQNVTFRCDPISEHNRLYWYRQTLGQGPEFLTYFQNEAQLEKSRLLSDRFSAERPKGSFSTLEIQRTEQGDSAMYLCASSPTRAENIQYFGAGTRLSVL.